The sequence of this T cell receptor (beta chain) was determined in a study of cytomegalovirus exposure and HLA in healthy donors. Points from the study as a whole: It has been reported that TCR beta sequences accurately predicted the HLA-A and HLA-B alleles of most subjects.

As concerns this clone: The target antigen is unknown.

Use of 60 Vbeta and 13 Jbeta primers characterized the PCR. Libraries were prepared by immunoSEQ multiplex PCR; TCRdb keeps only in-frame clonotypes and omits some of them. The profile shows more than 150,000 clones, 80% of them singletons. The CDR3 length is 17 residues. The germline V gene encodes CDR1 LGHNA and CDR2 YSLEER. The J segment lost 4 bases and the V segment lost 0 bases, leaving 8 bases of the junction unmatched. The sample was PBMCs. This receptor was identified in a boy aged 5 to 17 in good health and CMV-seronegative. The chain carries TRBV4-3 and TRBJ2-3; TRBD2 aligns across 9 bases. CDR3 DNA sequence: TGCGCCAGCAGCCAAGATCCGGCGGGAGGGCCCTCAGATACGCAGTATTTT. It translates to CASSQDPAGGPSDTQYF.